This T cell receptor (beta chain) derives from a study of blood T cell repertoires in COVID-19. Study-wide context: The cDNA or gDNA used as material had been derived from T cells, B-cell-depleted T cells, or PBMCs.

This CDR3 contains 14 residues. V dropped 3 bases and J dropped 5 bases, with 13 bases sitting between them. Germline CDR1 is MNHEY and CDR2 is SMNVEV (reference sequence). Per the study methods: Using reference gene primer amplification, nucleated cell counts were estimated. Produced via immunoSEQ multiplex PCR; TCRdb's table is partial and in-frame only. V and J calls and clone size follow that table, whereas D and trimming were derived from the DNA. The sample includes 130,000 or so clones, roughly 84% seen only once; the top ten take 3% to 4.5%. Those who participated ranged in age from about 18 to 95 years and resided in 20 to 25 US areas. Two negative PCRs, clearance, or symptom resolution characterized the recovered Cohort 3 donors.

The TCR comes from a woman between 25 and 40 years old who had recovered from COVID-19. Source material: PBMCs or T cells enriched from blood (not recorded which). The rearrangement joins TRBV27 to TRBJ1-1; D is perhaps TRBD1 (5 bases). The chain's CDR3 is CASSFQGAYTEAFF. Here the CDR3 DNA reads TGTGCCAGCAGTTTTCAAGGGGCGTATACTGAAGCTTTCTTT.